What follows are 17 T cell receptor beta chains derived from one specimen sequenced in a study of T cell responses to AZD1222 COVID-19 vaccine. The assay was immunoSEQ multiplex PCR, and TCRdb's table has in-frame clones only and misses some. Here the sample spans 150,000 to 180,000 clones, less than 90% being singletons. The sequences come from peripheral blood, collected on day 0 of MenACWY control vaccination. Source of these receptors: an adult in good health.

The V gene is TRBV6-5, the J gene TRBJ1-1; 7 nucleotides line up with TRBD1. CDR3 length equals 14 residues. CDR1 and CDR2 from the germline V gene are MNHEY and SVGAGI. J gave up 0 bases and V 10 bases, and 8 bases lay outside the gene matches. This CDR3 reads CATRRTGVNTEAFF. The CDR3 DNA sequence: TGTGCCACCCGACGAACAGGGGTGAACACTGAAGCTTTCTTT.

The chain combines TRBV6-5 with TRBJ1-3; D gene uncertain. Germline-derived CDR1 and CDR2 are MNHEY and SVGAGI. This CDR3 contains 15 residues. V lost 6 bases, J lost 4 bases, and 16 bases lay in between. CDR3 nucleotides: TGTGCCAGCAGAATCCGGCCGGGAAACGGAAACACCATATATTTT. It codes for CASRIRPGNGNTIYF.

The V and J genes are TRBV7-8 and TRBJ2-7; the D gene could be TRBD1 or TRBD2 (5 bases each). Per germline, CDR1 SGHVS and CDR2 FQNEAQ. V was shortened by 0 bases and J by 4 bases, with 10 bases between the two germline ends. The CDR3 loop spans 14 amino acids. The CDR3 reads CASSLAGRQYEQYV. CDR3 DNA: TGTGCCAGCAGCTTAGCGGGACGACAGTACGAGCAGTACGTC.

The chain is built from TRBV11-2 and TRBJ2-1; 9 positions match TRBD2. The CDR3 extends over 15 amino acids. Germline V gives CDR1 SGHAT, CDR2 FQNNGV. V lost 5 bases and J lost 6; bases outside the gene matches: 8. The CDR3 reads CASSRSSGGINEQFF. The CDR3 DNA sequence: TGTGCCAGCAGCCGGAGTAGCGGGGGTATCAATGAGCAGTTCTTC.

The V gene is TRBV19, the J gene TRBJ1-1; the match to TRBD1 covers 9 bases. V was pared by 3 bases and J by 4 bases, with 6 bases of the junction left unmatched. This CDR3 is built from 15 residues. Per germline, CDR1 LNHDA and CDR2 SQIVND (reference sequence). The CDR3 DNA is TGTGCCAGTAGTATTCCCGGGACAGGGAGCACTGAAGCTTTCTTT. Protein: CASSIPGTGSTEAFF.

The rearrangement joins TRBV18 to TRBJ1-1; 7 bases line up with TRBD1. The CDR3 contains 13 residues. V shed 2 bases and J 4 bases; nucleotides not matched to a gene: 1. Per the germline V gene, CDR1 is KGHSH and CDR2 is LQKENI. This chain's CDR3 is CASSPTGVTEAFF. DNA for the CDR3: TGTGCCAGCTCACCAACAGGGGTCACTGAAGCTTTCTTT.

The sample holds a few counts of this clone. This rearrangement joins TRBV2 to TRBJ1-6, with TRBD1 matching over 7 bases. Germline V gene lookup returns CDR1 SNHLY and CDR2 FYNNEI. The CDR3 is made up of 14 amino acids. The V gene end was trimmed by 10 bases and the J gene end by 6 bases; junction bases not matched to a gene: 9. CDR3 bases: TGTGCCAACCGACCCGGGACAGCTAATTCACCCCTCCACTTT. Amino acids: CANRPGTANSPLHF.

The rearrangement uses TRBV5-1 and TRBJ1-4; no definite D call. The length of the CDR3 is 16 residues. Germline CDR1 reads SGHRS; CDR2 reads YFSETQ. V shed 3 bases and J shed 4 bases, with 16 bases lying between them. The CDR3 coding sequence is TGCGCCAGCAGCTCCGCTACGTGGAGCGGTAATGAAAAACTGTTTTTT. Its protein is CASSSATWSGNEKLFF. The whole variable domain, filled in from reference TRBV5-1 and TRBJ1-4, reads KAGVTQTPRYLIKTRGQQVTLSCSPISGHRSVSWYQQTPGQGLQFLFEYFSETQRNKGNFPGRFSGRQFSNSRSEMNVSTLELGDSALYLCASSSATWSGNEKLFFGSGTQLSVL.

The CDR3 sequence is CASSPPRDMPYGYTF. The CDR3 region has the DNA TGTGCCAGCTCACCACCGAGGGATATGCCTTATGGCTACACCTTC. The chain has TRBV18 and TRBJ1-2; D not resolved. The CDR3 totals 15 residues. Germline CDR1 reads KGHSH; CDR2 reads LQKENI. Trimming removed 0 bases at V and 5 bases at J, with 13 bases between.

The rearrangement joins TRBV9 to TRBJ2-3; 10 bases align to TRBD2. Trimming took 3 bases from V and 0 from J; bases not matched to a gene: 1. The germline CDR1 and CDR2 sequences are SGDLS and YYNGEE. CDR3 size: 15 residues. CDR3 nucleotide sequence: TGTGCCAGCAGCGCTAGCGGGAGTAGCACAGATACGCAGTATTTT. Amino acid sequence: CASSASGSSTDTQYF.

This chain connects TRBV28 to TRBJ2-7; the D gene is possibly TRBD1 (5 bases). The germline gives CDR1 MDHEN, CDR2 SYDVKM. This CDR3 is 17 amino acids long. V lost 7 bases and J lost 5, with 27 bases in between. In DNA form, the CDR3 reads TGTGCCAGCACCCGATGGGGTGGCAGGGTAGAAGCCCACGAGCAGTACTTC. As protein: CASTRWGGRVEAHEQYF.

J is TRBJ2-2 and V is TRBV5-1, with TRBD2 identical over 10 bases. Trimming removed 2 bases from V and 3 bases from J; junction bases left unmatched: 1. Germline CDR1 SGHRS, CDR2 YFSETQ. This CDR3 is 15 amino acids long. CDR3 DNA: TGCGCCAGCAGCTTACTAGCGGGGTACACCGGGGAGCTGTTTTTT. It encodes CASSLLAGYTGELFF.

The V call is TRBV18, the J call TRBJ1-1; 8 nucleotides align to TRBD1. V shed 3 bases, J shed 4 bases, and the junction held 4 bases outside the gene matches. Germline V CDR1 and CDR2: KGHSH, LQKENI. The CDR3 is 14 residues long. The CDR3: CASSPGQGFTEAFF. CDR3 nucleotide sequence: TGTGCCAGCTCACCCGGACAGGGTTTCACTGAAGCTTTCTTT.

The chain is built from TRBV29-1 and TRBJ1-1; TRBD1 agrees at 7 bases. With 7 bases clipped from V and 2 bases from J, the junction kept 7 bases outside the gene matches. The CDR3 runs 13 residues. Germline assignment: CDR1 SQVTM and CDR2 ANQGSEA. In DNA form, the CDR3 reads TGCAGCGCATCCAGACAGGGAAACACTGAAGCTTTCTTT. Translation gives CSASRQGNTEAFF.

V and J are TRBV28 and TRBJ2-2, with TRBD1 as a possible D gene (5 bases). V shed 4 bases and J shed 13 bases, with 13 bases lying between them. The CDR3 sequence is 12 residues long. The germline gives CDR1 MDHEN, CDR2 SYDVKM. The CDR3 loop reads CASSSGPRGLFF. The CDR3 DNA is TGTGCCAGCAGTTCGGGTCCAAGGGGGCTGTTTTTT.

The chain uses TRBV27 and TRBJ2-5; TRBD2 matches at 9 bases. The J segment lost 5 bases and the V segment lost 1 base, leaving 5 bases of the junction unmatched. Germline values: CDR1 MNHEY, CDR2 SMNVEV (reference sequence). This CDR3 spans 15 amino acids. As DNA, the CDR3 is TGTGCCAGCAGTTTATATAGCGGGGGTGGCGAGACCCAGTACTTC. This gives the protein CASSLYSGGGETQYF.

The chain employs TRBV29-1 and TRBJ2-3; the D gene could be TRBD1 or TRBD2 (5 bases each). The CDR3 sequence is 11 residues long. Trimming removed 8 bases at V and 4 bases at J, with 10 bases between. The V gene's germline CDR1 is SQVTM and CDR2 ANQGSEA. CDR3 bases: TGCAGCTTCCGGGGCCCAGATACGCAGTATTTT. As protein: CSFRGPDTQYF.